Listed here are 21 T cell receptor beta chains from one sample, sequenced in a study of blood T cells in healthy people across ages. It was with a sample-barcoded 5' primer and a J-beta primer mix that a second PCR of roughly 7 to 12 cycles was run. TCRdb re-called the 5' RACE reads through MiXCR, storing one row per CDR3 protein. This sample yields about 1.4 million distinct CDR3 sequences, of which approximately 59% are seen a single time; under 8.5% belongs to the top ten. Input material: blood. These receptors all come from a man aged 18 to 30 in good health.

The J gene is TRBJ2-1, the V gene TRBV24-1; 10 bases map to TRBD1. Per the germline V gene, CDR1 is KGHDR and CDR2 is SFDVKD. The CDR3 consists of 16 residues. The junction had 7 bases not matched to a gene; V was cut back by 3 bases and J by 6 bases. CDR3 coding DNA: TGTGCCACCAGTGATGCGAAGGACAGGGGGATCAATGAGCAGTTCTTC. Translating it yields CATSDAKDRGINEQFF.

Only one count was recorded for this clonotype. The rearrangement joins TRBV20-1 to TRBJ2-1, with 9 bases lining up with TRBD1. The germline V gene has CDR1 DFQATT and CDR2 SNEGSKA (reference sequence). Germline trimming cut 5 bases from V and 13 bases from J; bases unmatched to any gene: 12. The CDR3 covers 13 residues. The CDR3 DNA reads as TGCAGTGCTCCTGGACAGGGGACAGAGACCCAGTTCTTC. It codes for CSAPGQGTETQFF.

This chain uses TRBV3-1 with TRBJ1-3, with D unclear. V lost 0 bases, J lost 0 bases, and 6 bases lay in between. The CDR3 loop spans 15 amino acids. From germline, CDR1 is LGHDT and CDR2 YNNKEL (reference sequence). The DNA for the CDR3 is TGTGCCAGCAGCCAAGATCCATTCTCTGGAAACACCATATATTTT. Its translation: CASSQDPFSGNTIYF.

The count of this clonotype is one. The rearrangement joins TRBV28 to TRBJ2-3; 8 bases match TRBD2. V gave up 5 bases and J gave up 3 bases; unmatched junction bases: 4. CDR1 is MDHEN and CDR2 is SYDVKM in the germline V gene. The CDR3 is made up of 14 amino acids. The CDR3 nucleotides are TGTGCCAGCAGTAAGCGGGAGAGGACAGATACGCAGTATTTT. Amino acid sequence: CASSKRERTDTQYF.

With respect to this clonotype: The junction differs from germline at one of its ends, possibly a read error. The V gene is TRBV28, the J gene TRBJ2-1, with 8 positions matching TRBD2. This CDR3 comprises 16 residues. Germline CDR1 reads MDHEN; CDR2 reads SYDVKM. Written as DNA, the CDR3 is TGTGCCCGCAGTCCGCCGAGCGGGAGCTCCTACAATGAGCAGTTCTTC. Protein product: CARSPPSGSSYNEQFF.

CDR3 loop: CASSWGENLYNEQYF. The CDR3 DNA reads TGTGCCAGCAGTTGGGGGGAGAACCTCTACAATGAGCAGTACTTC. V is TRBV6-6 and J is TRBJ2-1; TRBD2 might be the D (6 bases). With the DNA end fitting TRBJ2-7 better, the J assignment may be wrong. CDR1 MNHNY and CDR2 SVGAGI come from the germline V gene (reference sequence). This CDR3 contains 15 residues.

This clonotype turned up a few times. The rearrangement links TRBV7-9 to TRBJ2-7; D gene uncertain. Looked up from germline, CDR1 is SEHNR and CDR2 is FQNEAQ (reference sequence). V was pared by 7 bases and J by 1 base, with 11 bases between. This CDR3 is 13 amino acids long. As DNA, the CDR3 is TGTGCCAGCACCCTTGGGAAATCCTACGAGCAGTACTTC. Protein sequence: CASTLGKSYEQYF.

This clonotype was detected a few times. This sequence joins TRBV6-5 and TRBJ2-5; D unresolved. This CDR3 comprises 12 residues. Trimming took off 9 bases at V and 1 base at J, with 9 bases between the two ends. CDR1 MNHEY and CDR2 SVGAGI come from the germline V gene. The DNA for the CDR3 is TGTGCCAGTCCGTGGGGCCAAGAGACCCAGTACTTC. Translating gives CASPWGQETQYF.

This clonotype was seen more than once but under ten times. The J gene is TRBJ1-5, the V gene TRBV5-1; D not certain. V lost 4 bases and J lost 0, with 5 bases in between. CDR1 is SGHRS and CDR2 is YFSETQ in the germline V gene. The CDR3 runs 13 residues. The CDR3 spells CASSKDSNQPQHF. CDR3 bases: TGCGCCAGCAGCAAGGATAGCAATCAGCCCCAGCATTTT.

This clonotype was seen a few times. The chain couples TRBV10-3 to TRBJ2-7; the match to TRBD2 covers 10 bases. The CDR3 extends over 13 amino acids. The germline CDR1 and CDR2 sequences are ENHRY and SYGVKD. J gave up 3 bases and V 4 bases, and 0 bases lay outside the gene matches. The CDR3 nucleotides are TGTGCCATCAGTGGGACTAGCGGCTACGAGCAGTACTTC. Encoded protein: CAISGTSGYEQYF.

This clonotype has just a few counts. The chain carries TRBV4-1 and TRBJ2-7; 10 bases line up with TRBD1. This CDR3 has 16 amino acids. Per the germline V gene, CDR1 is MGHRA and CDR2 is YSYEKL. V lost 1 base, J lost 2 bases, and 5 bases stayed unmatched. The CDR3 DNA follows: TGCGCCAGCAGCCAAGCCGGGACAGGGGATCCCTACGAGCAGTACTTC. Residues: CASSQAGTGDPYEQYF.

J is TRBJ2-1 and V is TRBV6-5, with D possibly TRBD1 on 5 matching bases. V lost 2 bases to trimming and J lost 5 bases, with 16 bases between them. The CDR3 totals 16 residues. Germline V gives CDR1 MNHEY, CDR2 SVGAGI. In nucleotides, the CDR3 is TGTGCCAGCAGTTACCCGACGACAGAAAGGGACAATGAGCAGTTCTTC. Translation: CASSYPTTERDNEQFF.

The chain carries TRBV30 and TRBJ2-1, with 7 bases fitting TRBD2. Germline loops: CDR1 GTSNPN, CDR2 SVGIG (reference sequence). The CDR3 is made up of 15 amino acids. J was trimmed by 2 bases and V by 2 bases; bases with no gene match: 6. DNA for the CDR3: TGTGCCTGGAGTCTTTCGGGACTACCCTACAATGAGCAGTTCTTC. Its protein product is CAWSLSGLPYNEQFF.

This clonotype was observed a handful of times. This sequence joins TRBV15 and TRBJ1-1; TRBD1 agrees at 7 bases. This CDR3 region has 16 residues. The germline gives CDR1 LNHNV, CDR2 YYDKDF (reference sequence). The ends lost 2 bases at V and 0 bases at J; junction bases unmatched: 6. In DNA form, the CDR3 reads TGTGCCACCAGCAGATCCCCGGGACAGCTGAACACTGAAGCTTTCTTT. This gives the protein CATSRSPGQLNTEAFF.

The rearrangement uses TRBV27 and TRBJ2-1, with 7 nucleotides matching TRBD1. The germline V gene encodes CDR1 MNHEY and CDR2 SMNVEV (reference sequence). Losses at the gene ends were 5 bases for V and 3 bases for J; bases not matched to a gene: 7. The CDR3 has 15 residues. DNA of the CDR3: TGTGCCAGCAGTACCCCGGGACAGTTCTACAATGAGCAGTTCTTC. Translation gives CASSTPGQFYNEQFF.

The chain employs TRBV24-1 and TRBJ1-2; no clear D. The CDR3 is 12 residues long. Germline V gene lookup returns CDR1 KGHDR and CDR2 SFDVKD. The ends were cut back, 4 bases at V and 0 bases at J, with 2 bases in the middle. CDR3 in DNA: TGTGCCACCAGTGAGTCTAACTATGGCTACACCTTC. Protein product: CATSESNYGYTF.

This clonotype was picked up one time. A junction boundary mismatches the germline segment, possibly from a read error. J is TRBJ2-7 and V is TRBV20-1; possibly TRBD2 for D (6 bases). CDR1 DFQATT and CDR2 SNEGSKA come from the germline V gene (reference sequence). This CDR3 comprises 12 residues. CDR3 region: CGATRLGGERFF. CDR3 in DNA: TGCGGTGCTACCCGATTAGGCGGGGAGCGGTTCTTC.

The chain couples TRBV10-3 to TRBJ2-1; D gene uncertain. Germline values: CDR1 ENHRY, CDR2 SYGVKD. Trimming removed 5 bases at V and 7 bases at J, with 15 bases between. This CDR3 comprises 14 residues. The CDR3 spells CAISPQSLWNEQFF. The CDR3 DNA is TGTGCCATCAGTCCCCAGAGCCTTTGGAATGAGCAGTTCTTC.

V and J are TRBV20-1 and TRBJ1-1; D gene unclear. CDR3 size: 13 residues. From germline, CDR1 is DFQATT and CDR2 SNEGSKA (reference sequence). The V end lost 5 bases, the J end lost 11 bases, and 21 bases lay between the germline ends. The CDR3 sequence: CSASLGDSREAFF. In DNA form, the CDR3 reads TGCAGTGCTTCCCTGGGAGATAGCCGGGAGGCTTTCTTT.

This sequence joins TRBV21-1 and TRBJ1-2; no check of the table's D call, TRBD1, against the DNA was made. TRBV21-1 is assigned pseudogene status. The length of the CDR3 is 20 residues. Written as DNA, the CDR3 is TGTGCCAGCAGCAAATTATTCGATACGAGGGGGCGCATCTATAACTATGGCTACACCTTC. It specifies CASSKLFDTRGRIYNYGYTF.

This clonotype has only a few counts. V and J are TRBV4-3 and TRBJ1-2; D gene uncertain. The V and J ends lost 2 bases and 2 bases respectively, with 12 bases between them. This CDR3 comprises 15 residues. In germline, CDR1 is LGHNA, CDR2 YSLEER. This CDR3 is CASSQSYAQNYGYTF. CDR3 coding DNA: TGCGCCAGCAGCCAAAGTTATGCGCAGAACTATGGCTACACCTTC.